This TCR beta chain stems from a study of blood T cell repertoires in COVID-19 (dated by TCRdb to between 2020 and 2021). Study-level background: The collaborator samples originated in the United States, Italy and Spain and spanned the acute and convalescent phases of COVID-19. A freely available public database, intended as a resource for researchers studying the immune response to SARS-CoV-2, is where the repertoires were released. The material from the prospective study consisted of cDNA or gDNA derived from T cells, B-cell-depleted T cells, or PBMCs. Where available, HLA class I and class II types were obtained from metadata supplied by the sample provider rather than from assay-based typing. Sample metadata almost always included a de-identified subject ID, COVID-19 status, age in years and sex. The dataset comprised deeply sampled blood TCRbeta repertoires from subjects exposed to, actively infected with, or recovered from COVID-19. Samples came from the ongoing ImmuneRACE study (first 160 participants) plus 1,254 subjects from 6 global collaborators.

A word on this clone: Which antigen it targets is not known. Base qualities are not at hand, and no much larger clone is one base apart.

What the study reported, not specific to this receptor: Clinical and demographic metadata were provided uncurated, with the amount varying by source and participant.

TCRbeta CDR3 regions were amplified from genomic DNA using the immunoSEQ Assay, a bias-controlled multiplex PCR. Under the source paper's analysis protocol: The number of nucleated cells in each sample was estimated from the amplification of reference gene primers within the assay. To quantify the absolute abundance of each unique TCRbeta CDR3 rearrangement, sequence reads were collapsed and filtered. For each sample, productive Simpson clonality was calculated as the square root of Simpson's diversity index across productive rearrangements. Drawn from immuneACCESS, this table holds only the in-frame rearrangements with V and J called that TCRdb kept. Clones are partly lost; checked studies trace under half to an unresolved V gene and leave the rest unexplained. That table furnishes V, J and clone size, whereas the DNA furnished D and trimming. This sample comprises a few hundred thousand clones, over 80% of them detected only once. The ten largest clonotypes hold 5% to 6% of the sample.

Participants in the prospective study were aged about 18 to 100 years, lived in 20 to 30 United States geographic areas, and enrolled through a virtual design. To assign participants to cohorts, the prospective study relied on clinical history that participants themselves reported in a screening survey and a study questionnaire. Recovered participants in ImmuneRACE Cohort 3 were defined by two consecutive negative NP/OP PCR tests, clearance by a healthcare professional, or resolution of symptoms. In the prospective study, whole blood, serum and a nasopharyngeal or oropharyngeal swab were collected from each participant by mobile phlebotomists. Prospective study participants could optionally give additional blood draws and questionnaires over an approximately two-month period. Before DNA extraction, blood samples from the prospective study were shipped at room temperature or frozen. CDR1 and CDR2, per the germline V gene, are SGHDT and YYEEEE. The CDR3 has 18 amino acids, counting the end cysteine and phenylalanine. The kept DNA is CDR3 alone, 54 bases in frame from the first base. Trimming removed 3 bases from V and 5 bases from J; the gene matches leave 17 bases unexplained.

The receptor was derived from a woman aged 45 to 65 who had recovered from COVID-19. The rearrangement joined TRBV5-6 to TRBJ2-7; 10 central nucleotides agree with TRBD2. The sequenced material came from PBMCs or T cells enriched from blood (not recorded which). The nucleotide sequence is TGTGCCAGCAGCTGGGGGAGGGGGTCTAGCGGGAGACCCAACGAGCAGTACTTC. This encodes CASSWGRGSSGRPNEQYF.